The 7 T cell receptor beta chains below were found in one sample sequenced in a study of T cells in localized non-small cell lung cancer. The table came from immunoSEQ multiplex PCR; TCRdb's copy has only in-frame clones and leaves some out. The top ten hold under 25% of the sample, which has about 82,000 clones, about 78% seen once. Sequences were derived from PBMCs, sampled before any cancer treatment. The receptor source for this set is a man aged 40 to 70 with stage II squamous cell lung carcinoma.

This sequence joins TRBV9 and TRBJ1-1; TRBD1 agrees at 9 bases. CDR3 length equals 15 residues. Trimming took 3 bases from V and 4 from J; bases not matched to a gene: 7. Looked up from germline, CDR1 is SGDLS and CDR2 is YYNGEE. In nucleotides, the CDR3 is TGTGCCAGCAGCGCATACAGGGGGCGAATCACTGAAGCTTTCTTT. Its translation: CASSAYRGRITEAFF.

This rearrangement joins TRBV5-1 to TRBJ2-1; D ambiguous. V dropped 5 bases and J dropped 4 bases, with 10 bases sitting between them. The CDR3 totals 13 residues. The germline gives CDR1 SGHRS, CDR2 YFSETQ. This CDR3 reads CASRAGSYNEQFF. The DNA for the CDR3 is TGCGCCAGCAGGGCCGGATCGTACAATGAGCAGTTCTTC.

The chain is built from TRBV15 and TRBJ2-7; TRBD1 aligns across 10 bases. The CDR3 covers 16 residues. After removal of 4 bases from V and 3 bases from J, the junction contained 9 bases not matched to a gene. The germline gives CDR1 LNHNV, CDR2 YYDKDF (reference sequence). The CDR3 loop is CATSIIATGGGYEQYF. CDR3 sequence (DNA): TGTGCCACCAGCATTATTGCGACAGGGGGCGGCTACGAGCAGTACTTC. The complete variable domain, with remaining parts taken from reference TRBV15 and TRBJ2-7, reads DAMVIQNPRYQVTQFGKPVTLSCSQTLNHNVMYWYQQKSSQAPKLLFHYYDKDFNNEADTPDNFQSRRPNTSFCFLDIRSPGLGDTAMYLCATSIIATGGGYEQYFGPGTRLTVT.

The count of this clone is one. This chain connects TRBV2 to TRBJ1-2; D remains unclear. Germline loops: CDR1 SNHLY, CDR2 FYNNEI. The V end lost 6 bases, the J end lost 6 bases, and 8 bases lay between the germline ends. The length of the CDR3 is 11 residues. This chain's CDR3 is CASRGLNGYTF. In DNA form, the CDR3 reads TGTGCCAGCAGGGGGTTAAATGGCTACACCTTC. The full variable domain, in which reference TRBV2 and TRBJ1-2 provide the parts outside the CDR3, is EPEVTQTPSHQVTQMGQEVILRCVPISNHLYFYWYRQILGQKVEFLVSFYNNEISEKSEIFDDQFSVERPDGSNFTLKIRSTKLEDSAMYFCASRGLNGYTFGSGTRLTVV.

V and J are TRBV6-5 and TRBJ1-1; D gene unclear. CDR1 and CDR2 from the germline V gene are MNHEY and SVGAGI. Trimming pared 5 bases from V and 8 bases from J, leaving 9 bases between. The CDR3 is 11 amino acids. The DNA for the CDR3 is TGTGCCAGCAGTGACACTTTGGAAGCTTTCTTT. As protein: CASSDTLEAFF.

The table lists this clone with a count of one. This CDR3 reads CASSLYGGASTGELFF. CDR3 DNA: TGTGCCAGCAGCTTATACGGGGGCGCCAGCACCGGGGAGCTGTTTTTT. The rearrangement links TRBV7-9 to TRBJ2-2; D tentatively reads TRBD1 or TRBD2 (6 bases each). This CDR3 contains 16 residues. The germline gives CDR1 SEHNR, CDR2 FQNEAQ (reference sequence). Trimming cost V 2 bases and J 4 bases, with 14 bases left between them.

In its sample, this clone was seen a few times. Additional DNA sequences in this sample encode the identical CDR3. The chain links TRBV5-5 to TRBJ1-1; no clear D gene. Germline lookup yields CDR1 SGHKS and CDR2 YYEKEE (reference sequence). This CDR3 is built from 14 residues. Trimming removed 0 bases from V and 4 bases from J, with 10 bases in between. The CDR3 DNA follows: TGTGCCAGCAGCTTGGTGGGGAGGAGCACTGAAGCTTTCTTT. It yields the protein CASSLVGRSTEAFF.